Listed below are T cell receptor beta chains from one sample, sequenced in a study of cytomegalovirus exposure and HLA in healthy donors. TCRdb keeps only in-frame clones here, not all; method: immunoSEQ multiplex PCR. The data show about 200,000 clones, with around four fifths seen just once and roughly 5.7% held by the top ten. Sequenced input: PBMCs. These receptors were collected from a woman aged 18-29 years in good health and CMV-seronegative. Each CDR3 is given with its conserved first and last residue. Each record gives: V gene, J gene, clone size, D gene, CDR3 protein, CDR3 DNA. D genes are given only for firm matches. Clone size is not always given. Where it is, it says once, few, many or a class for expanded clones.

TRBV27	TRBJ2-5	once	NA	CASSPWGGAQETQYF	TGTGCCAGCAGTCCATGGGGGGGGGCCCAAGAGACCCAGTACTTC
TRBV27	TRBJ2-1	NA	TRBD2	CASGGGWWNEQFF	TGTGCCAGCGGGGGGGGTTGGTGGAATGAGCAGTTCTTC
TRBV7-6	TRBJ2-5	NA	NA	CASSLGPGTKETQYF	TGTGCCAGCAGCTTAGGGCCCGGGACCAAAGAGACCCAGTACTTC
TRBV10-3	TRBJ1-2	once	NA	CAISVATGGSYGYTF	TGTGCCATCAGTGTCGCCACCGGAGGTTCCTATGGCTACACCTTC
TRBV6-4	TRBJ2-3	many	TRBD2	CASSELAGADTQYF	TGTGCCAGCAGTGAGCTAGCGGGAGCAGATACGCAGTATTTT
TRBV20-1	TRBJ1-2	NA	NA	CSARELGGYTF	TGCAGTGCTAGAGAGTTGGGGGGGTACACCTTC
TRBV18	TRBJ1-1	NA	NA	CASLIRGKTEAFF	TGTGCCAGCCTTATTCGGGGGAAGACTGAAGCTTTCTTT
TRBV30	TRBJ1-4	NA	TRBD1	CAWSPTGTGWSEKLFF	TGTGCCTGGAGTCCCACCGGGACAGGGTGGAGTGAAAAACTGTTTTTT
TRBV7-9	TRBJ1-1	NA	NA	CASSSPLIPTEAFF	TGTGCCAGCAGCTCTCCCCTCATACCCACTGAAGCTTTCTTT
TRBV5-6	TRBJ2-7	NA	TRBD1	CASSLAQGPYEQYF	TGTGCCAGCAGCTTGGCACAGGGGCCCTACGAGCAGTACTTC
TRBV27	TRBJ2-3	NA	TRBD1	CASSLSSPGTARDTQYF	TGTGCCAGCAGTTTATCCTCTCCCGGGACAGCCAGGGATACGCAGTATTTT
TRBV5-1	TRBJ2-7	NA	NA	CASSLVPTYEQYF	TGCGCCAGCAGCTTGGTGCCAACCTACGAGCAGTACTTC
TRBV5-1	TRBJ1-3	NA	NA	CASSLAVGVRGNTIYF	TGCGCCAGCAGCTTGGCCGTGGGGGTCAGGGGAAACACCATATATTTT
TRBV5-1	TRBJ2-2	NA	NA	CASNRAGDTGELFF	TGCGCCAGCAACCGGGCAGGGGACACCGGGGAGCTGTTTTTT
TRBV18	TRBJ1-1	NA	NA	CASSPRSNGNTEAFF	TGTGCCAGCTCACCACGGTCTAACGGAAACACTGAAGCTTTCTTT
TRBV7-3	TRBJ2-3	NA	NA	CASSDSTDTQYF	TGTGCCAGCAGCGATAGCACAGATACGCAGTATTTT
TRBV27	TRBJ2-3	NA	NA	CASRIRGAADTQYF	TGTGCCAGCAGGATCCGGGGGGCCGCAGATACGCAGTATTTT
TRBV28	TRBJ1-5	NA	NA	CASSQINQPQHF	TGTGCCAGTTCACAAATCAATCAGCCCCAGCATTTT
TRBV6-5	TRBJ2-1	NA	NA	CASSPLTPYNEQFF	TGTGCCAGCAGCCCCCTCACGCCCTACAATGAGCAGTTCTTC
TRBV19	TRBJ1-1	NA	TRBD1	CASQWGQGGTEAFF	TGTGCCAGTCAGTGGGGACAGGGGGGCACTGAAGCTTTCTTT
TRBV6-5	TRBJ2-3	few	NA	CASSPDSDTQYF	TGTGCCAGCAGTCCGGACTCGGATACGCAGTATTTT
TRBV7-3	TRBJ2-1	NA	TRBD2	CASSFIAGEGRNEQFF	TGTGCCAGCAGCTTCATAGCGGGCGAGGGGAGAAATGAGCAGTTCTTC
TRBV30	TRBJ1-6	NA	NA	CAWTRGENSPLHF	TGTGCCTGGACCCGAGGAGAGAATTCACCCCTCCACTTT
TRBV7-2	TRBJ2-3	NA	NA	CASSRNLADTQYF	TGTGCCAGCAGCCGCAACCTAGCGGATACGCAGTATTTT
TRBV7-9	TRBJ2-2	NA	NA	CASSFGRPNTGELFF	TGTGCCAGCAGCTTCGGTAGACCAAACACCGGGGAGCTGTTTTTT
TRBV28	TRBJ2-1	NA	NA	CASSPPEGGRAHNEQFF	TGTGCCAGCAGTCCTCCGGAGGGCGGGCGCGCCCACAATGAGCAGTTCTTC
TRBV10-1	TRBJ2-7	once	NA	CASSESAGYEQYF	TGCGCCAGCAGTGAGTCGGCGGGGTACGAGCAGTACTTC
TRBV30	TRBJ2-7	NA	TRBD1	CAWSVRGTGDEQYF	TGTGCCTGGAGTGTACGAGGGACAGGGGACGAGCAGTACTTC
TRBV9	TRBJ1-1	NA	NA	CASSVDSANTEAFF	TGTGCCAGCAGCGTTGACAGTGCGAACACTGAAGCTTTCTTT
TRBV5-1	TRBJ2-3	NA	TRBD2	CASSPPGLAGADTQYF	TGCGCCAGCAGCCCGCCGGGACTAGCGGGAGCGGATACGCAGTATTTT
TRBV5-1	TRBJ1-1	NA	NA	CASSSYESAGPEAFF	TGCGCCAGCAGCTCTTATGAGTCGGCGGGCCCTGAAGCTTTCTTT
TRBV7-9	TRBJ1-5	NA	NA	CASSLGNWENQPQHF	TGTGCCAGCAGCTTAGGAAACTGGGAGAATCAGCCCCAGCATTTT
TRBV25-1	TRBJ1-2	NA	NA	CASSEWETVYGYTF	TGTGCCAGCAGTGAATGGGAGACGGTATATGGCTACACCTTC
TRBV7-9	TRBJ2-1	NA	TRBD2	CASRGWRGDYNEQFF	TGTGCCAGCAGGGGTTGGCGGGGGGACTACAATGAGCAGTTCTTC
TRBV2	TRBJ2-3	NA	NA	CASSGEGGTSTDTQYF	TGTGCCAGCAGTGGGGAGGGGGGGACTAGCACAGATACGCAGTATTTT
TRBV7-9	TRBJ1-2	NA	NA	CASNEVLYGYTF	TGTGCCAGCAATGAGGTACTCTATGGCTACACCTTC
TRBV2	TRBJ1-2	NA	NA	CASTATRNYGYTF	TGTGCCAGCACCGCTACAAGAAACTATGGCTACACCTTC